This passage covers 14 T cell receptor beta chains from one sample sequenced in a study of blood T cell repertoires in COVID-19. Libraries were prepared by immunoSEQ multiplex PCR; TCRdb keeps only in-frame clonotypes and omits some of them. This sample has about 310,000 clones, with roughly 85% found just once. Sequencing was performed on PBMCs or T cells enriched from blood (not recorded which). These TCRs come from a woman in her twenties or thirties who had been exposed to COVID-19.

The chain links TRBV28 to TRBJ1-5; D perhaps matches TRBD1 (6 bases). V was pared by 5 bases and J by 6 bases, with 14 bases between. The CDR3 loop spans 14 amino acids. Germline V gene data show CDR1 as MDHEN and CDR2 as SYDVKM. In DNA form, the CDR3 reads TGTGCCAGCAGTCTCGGGGGGCGAAGTCAGCCCCAGCATTTT. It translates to CASSLGGRSQPQHF.

CDR3 sequence reads: CASSLEGYEQYF. CDR3 coding DNA: TGTGCCAGCAGCCTGGAGGGGTACGAGCAGTACTTC. This sequence joins TRBV6-2 or TRBV6-3 and TRBJ2-7, with D maybe TRBD2 (6 bases). Germline lookup yields CDR1 MNHEY and CDR2 SVGEGT. Between the trimmed V and J ends, which lost 6 bases and 4 bases, there was a span of 10 bases. The CDR3 contains 12 residues.

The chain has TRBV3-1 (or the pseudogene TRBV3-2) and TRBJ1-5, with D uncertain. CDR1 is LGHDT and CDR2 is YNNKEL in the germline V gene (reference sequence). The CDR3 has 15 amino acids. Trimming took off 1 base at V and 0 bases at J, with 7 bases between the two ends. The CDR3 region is CASSQGSVSNQPQHF. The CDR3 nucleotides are TGTGCCAGCAGCCAAGGTTCGGTTAGCAATCAGCCCCAGCATTTT.

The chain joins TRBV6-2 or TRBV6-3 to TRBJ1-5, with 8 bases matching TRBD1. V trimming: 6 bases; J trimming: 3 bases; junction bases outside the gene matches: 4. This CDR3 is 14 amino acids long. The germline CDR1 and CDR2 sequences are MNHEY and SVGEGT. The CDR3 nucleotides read TGTGCCAGCAGCGACAGGGGTTACAATCAGCCCCAGCATTTT. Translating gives CASSDRGYNQPQHF.

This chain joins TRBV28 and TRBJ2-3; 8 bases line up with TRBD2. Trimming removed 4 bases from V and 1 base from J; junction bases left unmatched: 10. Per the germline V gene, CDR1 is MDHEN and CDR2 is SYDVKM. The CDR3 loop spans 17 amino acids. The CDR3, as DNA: TGTGCCAGCAGTTCCCTACCACGGCGGGGGGGCACAGATACGCAGTATTTT. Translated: CASSSLPRRGGTDTQYF.

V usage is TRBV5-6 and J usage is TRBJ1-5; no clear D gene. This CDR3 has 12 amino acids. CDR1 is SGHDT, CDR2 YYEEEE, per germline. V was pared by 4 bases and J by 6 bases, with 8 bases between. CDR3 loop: CASSRLGQPQHF. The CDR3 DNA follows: TGTGCCAGCAGCCGACTTGGTCAGCCCCAGCATTTT.

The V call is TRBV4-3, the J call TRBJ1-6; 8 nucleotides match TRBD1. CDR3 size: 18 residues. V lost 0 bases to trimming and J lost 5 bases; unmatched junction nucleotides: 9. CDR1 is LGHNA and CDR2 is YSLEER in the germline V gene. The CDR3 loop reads CASSQDFQGAIHNSPLHF. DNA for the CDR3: TGCGCCAGCAGCCAAGATTTCCAGGGGGCGATACATAATTCACCCCTCCACTTT.

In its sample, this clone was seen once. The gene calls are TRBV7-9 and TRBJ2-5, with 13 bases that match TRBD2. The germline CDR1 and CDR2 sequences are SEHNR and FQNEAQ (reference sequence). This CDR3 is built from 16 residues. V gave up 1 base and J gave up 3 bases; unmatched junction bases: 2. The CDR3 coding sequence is TGTGCCAGCAGCTTAGAACTAGCGGGAGGGGAAGAGACCCAGTACTTC. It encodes CASSLELAGGEETQYF. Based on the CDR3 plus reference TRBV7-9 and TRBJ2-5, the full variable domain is DTGVSQNPRHKITKRGQNVTFRCDPISEHNRLYWYRQTLGQGPEFLTYFQNEAQLEKSRLLSDRFSAERPKGSFSTLEIQRTEQGDSAMYLCASSLELAGGEETQYFGPGTRLLVL.

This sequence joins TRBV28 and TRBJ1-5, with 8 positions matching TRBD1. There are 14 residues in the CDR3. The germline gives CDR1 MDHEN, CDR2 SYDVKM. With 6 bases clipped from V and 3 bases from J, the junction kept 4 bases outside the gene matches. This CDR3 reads CASRTGGTNQPQHF. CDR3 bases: TGTGCCAGCAGAACAGGGGGGACCAATCAGCCCCAGCATTTT.

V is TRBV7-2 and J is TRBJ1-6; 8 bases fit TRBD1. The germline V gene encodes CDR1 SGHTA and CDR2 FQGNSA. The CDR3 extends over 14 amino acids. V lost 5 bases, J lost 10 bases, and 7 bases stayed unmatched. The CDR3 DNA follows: TGTGCCAGCAGCCCGATGACAGGGGACTCACCCCTCCACTTT. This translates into CASSPMTGDSPLHF.

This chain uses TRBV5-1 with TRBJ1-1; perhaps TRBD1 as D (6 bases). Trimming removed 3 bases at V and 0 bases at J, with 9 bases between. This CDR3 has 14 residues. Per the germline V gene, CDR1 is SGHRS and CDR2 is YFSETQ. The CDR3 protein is CASSSDSMNTEAFF. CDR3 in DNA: TGCGCCAGCAGCTCGGACAGCATGAACACTGAAGCTTTCTTT.

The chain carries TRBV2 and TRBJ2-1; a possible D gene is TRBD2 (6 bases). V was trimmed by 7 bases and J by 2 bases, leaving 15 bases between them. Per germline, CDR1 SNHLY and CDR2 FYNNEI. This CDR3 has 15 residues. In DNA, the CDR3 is TGTGCCAGCAAAGGGTCAGGGAGGACCTACAATGAGCAGTTCTTC. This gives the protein CASKGSGRTYNEQFF.

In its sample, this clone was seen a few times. The CDR3 protein is CASSLAGVSPLHF. The CDR3 DNA reads as TGTGCCAGCAGCTTAGCGGGGGTATCACCCCTCCACTTT. The V gene is TRBV13, the J gene TRBJ1-6, with D possibly TRBD1 on 5 matching bases. This CDR3 contains 13 residues. Per germline, CDR1 PRHDT and CDR2 FYEKMQ (reference sequence). V lost 1 base to trimming and J lost 10 bases, with 8 bases between them.

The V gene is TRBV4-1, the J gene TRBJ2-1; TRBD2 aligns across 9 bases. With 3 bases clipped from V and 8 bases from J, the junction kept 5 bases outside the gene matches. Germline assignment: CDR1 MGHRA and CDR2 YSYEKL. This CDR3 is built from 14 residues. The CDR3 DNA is TGCGCCAGCAGCCAGGTTAGCGGGAGCGATGAGCAGTTCTTC. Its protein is CASSQVSGSDEQFF.